This TCR beta chain was profiled in a study of shared clonotypes between healthy human individuals (dated by TCRdb to between 2020 and 2021). As for the study more broadly: A couple of women and three men aged 18 to 49 years were included in the cohort. For each donor, CD4 naive and CD4 memory were each given three plates, CD8 naive was given two plates, and CD8 memory was given one plate. Blood TCR repertoires of a handful of healthy adults were deeply sequenced to estimate repertoire size and the extent of clonotype sharing between individuals. Libraries were prepared and TCR repertoires were sequenced by different laboratories using diverse techniques, in order to increase sequencing depth and limit assay-specific biases. Per donor, leukapheresis produced somewhere between about 0.8 and 9 billion PBMCs. Overall results and qualifications from the work: Naive subsets generally had larger estimated clonotype richness than memory subsets did. Only blood was sampled, and tissue TCR repertoires likely differ from those in blood. Rarefaction of sorted-subset datasets indicated incomplete sequencing despite the large sequencing depth. Sharing across a handful of donors was observed for approximately 5% of naive CD4, 3% to 3.5% of naive CD8, 2% to 2.5% of memory CD4, and over 0.3% of memory CD8 clonotypes. Pairwise subsampling led to the expectation that sequencing depth would affect the degree of clonotype sharing among donors. Because the study included a small number of donors, the genetic and exposure-history diversity represented was limited. Compared with non-shared clonotypes, the clonotypes found in all four sorted-subset donors had higher generation probabilities.

TCR CDR3 regions were amplified from genomic DNA by multiplex PCR using the deep immunoSEQ assay. Extracted genomic DNA from each cell subset was spread evenly across all wells of several immunoSEQ 96-well plates, with each plate serving as a replicate. For sorted subsets, around 200 ng genomic DNA, equal to 30,000 to 35,000 T cell genomes, was loaded into each replicate PCR. Purified libraries were quantified with a Qubit 3.0 fluorometer, sized on a Bioanalyzer 2100, and re-quantified with the KAPA Library Quantification kit. A separate single-read 150-cycle Illumina NextSeq 550 flow cell was used to sequence each immunoSEQ 96-well plate. From the authors' description of their analysis: Because the immunoSEQ output included only junctional sequences and no quality scores, the filtering could not be the same as the filtering used for full-length reads. Sequences were annotated with PyIR, a Python wrapper for IgBLAST v1.9, and V/J genes and CDR3 were assigned using IMGT germline references. Reads were filtered out if the reads had weak V/J assignments (E-value above 1e-6), no CDR3, stop codons, out-of-frame junctions, or ambiguous translated residues. A V3J clonotype was defined by an identical inferred V gene, J gene, and CDR3 amino acid sequence. To compute the percentage overlap between repertoires, the number of shared unique clonotypes was divided by the size of the smaller repertoire. Repertoire richness was assessed with RTK rarefaction, the Chao1 estimator, and Recon v2.1 estimates of unobserved clonotypes. Generation probabilities were computed with OLGA for all TCRbeta clonotypes obtained by the gDNA method from four donors. Not all clones reach the TCRdb copy of this immuneACCESS table, which keeps in-frame sequences only. Checked studies attribute under half of the gap to unresolved V genes and leave the rest unexplained. For V, J and clone size, that table is used; D and trimming come from the DNA. The sample table lists over 750,000 clones, roughly 96% of them with a count of one. Less than 0.25% of the sample belongs to the ten largest clones.

CDR1 and CDR2 are read off the germline V gene (reference sequence) as SEHNR and FQNEAQ. After removal of 5 bases from V and 5 bases from J, the junction retains 15 bases not matched to a gene. Its CDR3 holds 17 amino acids, cysteine through phenylalanine. The retained sequence is limited to the CDR3, 51 bases, with the frame set at the first base. CD8 naive samples were CD45RO-negative cells positively selected for CCR7, giving a CD45RA+CCR7+ population that excluded TemRA cells. Healthy HIV-negative adults with no recently reported acute infections or vaccinations were included as donors. Every donor was a Caucasian adult residing in Nashville, Tennessee, USA. Blood was obtained by leukapheresis, after which PBMCs were separated by Ficoll-Histopaque density gradient centrifugation and cryopreserved in liquid nitrogen vapor phase. Purity and quantity of every magnetically sorted T cell population were checked by analytical flow cytometry. Each sorted fraction had its genomic DNA isolated and then quantified by UV absorbance on a Nanodrop 2000c.

As for this clone: Its antigen specificity is not known. No base-level quality is on record; no much larger clone is a single base apart.

The chain couples TRBV7-9 to TRBJ1-2; TRBD1 matches 9 bases in the middle. The origin of this receptor is a man younger than 45 in good health. Sequencing was performed on naive CD8+ T cells sorted from blood. Reading the label with the study, this specimen's cell subset or site is: CD45RA+CCR7+. The DNA sequence follows: TGTGCCAGCAGCATCCGTGGGCTGACAGGGGGATCGTATGGCTACACCTTC. Translated, this is CASSIRGLTGGSYGYTF.